The 20 T cell receptor beta chains reported below all come from one sample, sequenced in a study of blood T cell repertoires in COVID-19. Some clones are missing from TCRdb's copy, which holds only in-frame ones; the method was immunoSEQ multiplex PCR. The repertoire includes over 85,000 clones, around nine tenths of them detected once, and over 2.5% sits in the top ten. Sequencing used peripheral blood. These receptors were obtained from a man aged 50 or older with active or convalescent COVID-19.

This chain's CDR3 is CATSRDRGREQYV. The DNA of the CDR3 is TGTGCCACCAGCAGAGATAGGGGCCGTGAGCAGTACGTC. This chain connects TRBV15 to TRBJ2-7; TRBD1 is a possible D gene (5 bases). V was clipped by 0 bases and J by 7 bases, with 10 bases between them. Germline CDR1 reads LNHNV; CDR2 reads YYDKDF (reference sequence). CDR3 length: 13 residues.

Note on this clone: The sample holds other DNA sequences that translate to the same CDR3. In DNA, the CDR3 is TGTGCCAGCAGTTTACGGAGCTCCTATAATTCACCCCTCCACTTT. It is translated as CASSLRSSYNSPLHF. V usage is TRBV28 and J usage is TRBJ1-6, with unresolved D. The CDR3 is 15 residues long. Germline CDR1 is MDHEN and CDR2 is SYDVKM. Trimming shortened V by 2 bases and J by 0 bases, and 5 bases separated the two germline ends.

V gene TRBV6-1 combines with J gene TRBJ2-5; D not certain. Germline values: CDR1 MNHNS, CDR2 SASEGT. V lost 0 bases and J 2 bases, leaving 13 bases between the germline ends. The CDR3 spans 16 residues. The CDR3 sequence is CASSEALAAPQETQYF. CDR3 bases: TGTGCCAGCAGTGAAGCGTTAGCAGCCCCACAAGAGACCCAGTACTTC.

J is TRBJ2-4 and V is TRBV10-3; tentative D call: TRBD1 (5 bases). With 3 bases removed from V and 1 base from J, the gap between germline ends came to 13 bases. The CDR3 is 16 residues long. Germline CDR1 and CDR2: ENHRY and SYGVKD. DNA of the CDR3: TGTGCCATCAGTGATTCGGGTTCAGGGGCCAAAAACATTCAGTACTTC. It encodes CAISDSGSGAKNIQYF.

The chain recombines TRBV5-1 with TRBJ2-1; D unclear. Per the germline V gene, CDR1 is SGHRS and CDR2 is YFSETQ. Trimming stripped 0 bases from V and 4 bases from J, with 11 bases between. CDR3 length: 15 residues. The CDR3: CASSLAATAYNEQFF. As DNA, the CDR3 is TGCGCCAGCAGCTTGGCAGCGACGGCATACAATGAGCAGTTCTTC.

The chain couples TRBV5-1 to TRBJ1-4; D is unclear. The CDR3 consists of 16 residues. Germline loops: CDR1 SGHRS, CDR2 YFSETQ. V lost 3 bases to trimming and J lost 8 bases, with 20 bases between them. Here the CDR3 reads CASSSMALTPGEKLFF. For the CDR3, the DNA is TGCGCCAGCAGCTCGATGGCCCTAACGCCGGGGGAAAAACTGTTTTTT. The full variable domain, in which reference TRBV5-1 and TRBJ1-4 provide the parts outside the CDR3, is KAGVTQTPRYLIKTRGQQVTLSCSPISGHRSVSWYQQTPGQGLQFLFEYFSETQRNKGNFPGRFSGRQFSNSRSEMNVSTLELGDSALYLCASSSMALTPGEKLFFGSGTQLSVL.

This clone was seen a single time. The gene calls are TRBV9 and TRBJ2-5, with a tentative D call TRBD2 (6 bases). This CDR3 has 14 residues. Germline V gene data show CDR1 as SGDLS and CDR2 as YYNGEE. With 0 bases removed from V and 5 bases from J, the gap between germline ends came to 11 bases. The CDR3 DNA follows: TGTGCCAGCAGCGTAGAAGGAGGGATGGAGACCCAGTACTTC. Translated, it gives CASSVEGGMETQYF.

Details on this clone: This same CDR3 is encoded by further DNA sequences in the sample. The chain has TRBV12-5 and TRBJ1-3, with TRBD1 identical over 9 bases. Trimming cost V 5 bases and J 3 bases; bases outside gene matches: 2. Germline V lookup: CDR1 LGHNT, CDR2 FRNRAP. The CDR3 sequence is 14 residues long. The CDR3 protein is CASGPGQGGNTIYF. The CDR3 DNA follows: TGTGCTAGTGGTCCGGGACAGGGTGGAAACACCATATATTTT.

This chain links TRBV3-1 (or the pseudogene TRBV3-2) with TRBJ2-2, with D uncertain. V was trimmed by 3 bases and J by 5 bases, leaving 7 bases between them. CDR1 and CDR2 (germline): LGHDT, YNNKEL (reference sequence). The CDR3 runs to 13 residues. In DNA form, the CDR3 reads TGTGCCAGCAGCCAGAGTAGAACCGGGGAGCTGTTTTTT. Its translation is CASSQSRTGELFF.

The chain combines TRBV7-2 with TRBJ2-5; D remains unclear. Trimming took 0 bases from V and 2 from J, leaving 7 bases between them. The CDR3 loop spans 14 amino acids. Germline V gene data show CDR1 as SGHTA and CDR2 as FQGNSA. The CDR3 DNA follows: TGTGCCAGCAGCTTAGCCAACTTTCAAGAGACCCAGTACTTC. Translation: CASSLANFQETQYF.

The chain recombines TRBV6-2 or TRBV6-3 with TRBJ2-5; possible D gene TRBD2, 7 bases. Germline V CDR1 and CDR2: MNHEY, SVGEGT. The V end lost 2 bases, the J end lost 5 bases, and 12 bases lay between the germline ends. The CDR3 sequence is 14 residues long. CDR3 region: CASSYGGAQETQYF. DNA for the CDR3: TGTGCCAGCAGTTACGGGGGGGCGCAGGAGACCCAGTACTTC.

The CDR3 loop reads CASSPRGVNTEAFF. DNA of the CDR3: TGTGCCAGCAGCCCCAGGGGGGTGAACACTGAAGCTTTCTTT. This chain joins TRBV5-8 and TRBJ1-1; TRBD1 aligns across 7 bases. Germline CDR1 is SGHTS and CDR2 is YDEGEE. J lost 0 bases, V lost 4 bases, and 3 bases had no gene match. The CDR3 has 14 residues.

This clone was seen once. The J gene is TRBJ1-5, the V gene TRBV19; 9 bases are a match to TRBD1. This CDR3 contains 15 residues. Unmatched junction bases numbered 4, after V lost 6 bases and J lost 1 base. Germline V gene lookup returns CDR1 LNHDA and CDR2 SQIVND (reference sequence). This CDR3 reads CASRGQGKSNQPQHF. The DNA of the CDR3 is TGTGCCAGTAGGGGACAGGGTAAAAGCAATCAGCCCCAGCATTTT.

This chain links TRBV3-1 (or the pseudogene TRBV3-2) with TRBJ1-6; TRBD1 matches at 8 bases. V was pared by 0 bases and J by 9 bases, with 7 bases of the junction left unmatched. The CDR3 runs 16 residues. CDR1 and CDR2 from the germline V gene are LGHDT and YNNKEL (reference sequence). The DNA for the CDR3 is TGTGCCAGCAGCCAAGACAAGGGCAGGGGGCGTTCACCCCTCCACTTT. It yields the protein CASSQDKGRGRSPLHF.

The rearrangement links TRBV28 to TRBJ2-5; D may be TRBD1 (6 bases). Germline-derived CDR1 and CDR2 are MDHEN and SYDVKM. V lost 9 bases and J lost 7, with 18 bases in between. This CDR3 is 13 amino acids long. The CDR3 reads CASRLTGQWTQYF. DNA for the CDR3: TGTGCCAGTCGATTGACAGGCCAATGGACCCAGTACTTC.

CDR3 protein: CASKAGTALYEQYF. As DNA, the CDR3 is TGTGCCAGCAAAGCCGGGACAGCACTTTACGAGCAGTACTTC. The chain couples TRBV6-5 to TRBJ2-7, with 7 bases fitting TRBD1. V lost 7 bases, J lost 4 bases, and 10 bases stayed unmatched. Per the germline V gene, CDR1 is MNHEY and CDR2 is SVGAGI. The CDR3 runs 14 residues.

The rearrangement joins TRBV5-1 to TRBJ1-4; possible D gene TRBD1, 6 bases. CDR3 length: 15 amino acids. The V end lost 5 bases, the J end lost 0 bases, and 11 bases lay between the germline ends. The germline gives CDR1 SGHRS, CDR2 YFSETQ. Here the CDR3 reads CASRIQGSTNEKLFF. CDR3 sequence (DNA): TGCGCCAGCAGGATACAGGGTTCAACTAATGAAAAACTGTTTTTT.

The chain is built from TRBV18 and TRBJ2-6, with TRBD2 identical over 7 bases. This CDR3 is built from 17 residues. Germline lookup yields CDR1 KGHSH and CDR2 LQKENI. J gave up 2 bases and V 1 base, and 5 bases lay outside the gene matches. The CDR3 loop reads CASSPRTGGTGANVLTF. Here the CDR3 DNA reads TGTGCCAGCTCACCACGGACGGGGGGTACTGGGGCCAACGTCCTGACTTTC.

V and J are TRBV7-2 and TRBJ2-3; tentatively, D is TRBD2 (6 bases). Germline CDR1 is SGHTA and CDR2 is FQGNSA. Trimming cost V 2 bases and J 8 bases, with 14 bases left between them. The CDR3 covers 14 residues. The CDR3: CASSLRRGFGTQYF. In DNA, the CDR3 is TGTGCCAGCAGCTTACGTCGGGGGTTTGGTACGCAGTATTTT.

This clone was seen once. The CDR3 nucleotides are TGTGCCAGCAGCTTACCAGGGTGGGCTTCACCCCTCCACTTT. It codes for CASSLPGWASPLHF. V usage is TRBV11-2 and J usage is TRBJ1-6; D possibly corresponds to TRBD1 (5 bases). The V end was cut by 2 bases, the J end by 9 bases, with 11 bases between. Looked up from germline, CDR1 is SGHAT and CDR2 is FQNNGV. The CDR3 covers 14 residues.